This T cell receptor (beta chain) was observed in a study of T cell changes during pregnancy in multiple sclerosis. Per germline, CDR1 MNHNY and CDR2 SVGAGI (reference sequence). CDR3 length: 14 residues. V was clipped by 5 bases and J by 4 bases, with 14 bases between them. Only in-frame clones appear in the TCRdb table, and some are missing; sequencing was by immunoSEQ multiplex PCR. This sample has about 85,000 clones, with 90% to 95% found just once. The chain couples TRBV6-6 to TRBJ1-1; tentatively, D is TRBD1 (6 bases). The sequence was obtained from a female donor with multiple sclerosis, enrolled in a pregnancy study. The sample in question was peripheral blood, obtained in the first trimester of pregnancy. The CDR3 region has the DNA TGTGCCAGCAGTCCACCCCAGGGGAGCACTGAAGCTTTCTTT. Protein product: CASSPPQGSTEAFF.